This T cell receptor beta chain was captured by sequencing in a study of cytomegalovirus exposure and HLA in healthy donors. Profiled with immunoSEQ multiplex PCR; TCRdb holds only in-frame clones, not every one. The data hold tens of thousands of clones, with around nine tenths observed a single time. The CDR3 has 15 amino acids. CDR1 and CDR2 (germline): MNHNY, SVGAGI (reference sequence). The V end lost 6 bases, the J end lost 0 bases, and 12 bases lay between the germline ends. The chain is built from TRBV6-6 and TRBJ2-1, with D possibly being TRBD1 (6 bases). This receptor was obtained from a woman younger than 35 in good health and CMV-seropositive. Sample: PBMCs. CDR3 coding DNA: TGTGCCAGCAGGGCCGACAGGAGCTCCTACAATGAGCAGTTCTTC. It specifies CASRADRSSYNEQFF.